This entry features one T cell receptor (beta chain) sequence. This record comes from a study of CD8 T cells in Susac syndrome. An input of about 0.45 to 1 ug of RNA was subjected to reverse transcription using random hexamers. A single record per CDR3 protein comes from TCRdb applying MiXCR to the immunoSEQ multiplex PCR reads. Of about 76,000 distinct CDR3 sequences in the sample, more than 85% were seen once. This CDR3 spans 14 amino acids. V lost 1 base and J 5 bases, leaving 8 bases between the germline ends. This clonotype was sampled from a human donor with multiple sclerosis. Input material: CD8+ T cells from PBMCs. The J gene is TRBJ2-2, the V gene TRBV23-1; D remains ambiguous. TRBV23-1 has ORF status, its function being uncertain. CDR3 DNA sequence: TGCGCCAGCAGTCAATGCAAGGTAACCGGGGAGCTGTTTTTT. This sequence encodes CASSQCKVTGELFF.